This TCR beta chain was obtained from a study of blood T cell repertoires in COVID-19. The V and J ends lost 6 bases and 9 bases respectively, with 9 bases between them. The CDR3 covers 11 residues. Germline V gene sequence: CDR1 MDHEN, CDR2 SYDVKM. Per the original data handling: Reference gene primer amplification in the assay estimated nucleated cell counts. Clones were sequenced by immunoSEQ multiplex PCR, and TCRdb holds only the in-frame ones, with some missing. That table supplies the V and J calls and clone size; D and trimming were determined from the DNA. The sample lists over 200,000 clones; around 90% were seen once.

The source of this sequence is a human donor in a cohort sampled during active COVID-19. Sequencing used peripheral blood. The chain couples TRBV28 to TRBJ2-1; tentatively, D is TRBD2 (5 bases). The CDR3 DNA reads as TGTGCCAGCAGCCTCGGGGTTGAGCAGTTCTTC. Translated, it gives CASSLGVEQFF. The full variable domain, rest sourced from reference TRBV28 and TRBJ2-1, is DVKVTQSSRYLVKRTGEKVFLECVQDMDHENMFWYRQDPGLGLRLIYFSYDVKMKEKGDIPEGYSVSREKKERFSLILESASTNQTSMYLCASSLGVEQFFGPGTRLTVL.